The T cell receptor (beta chain) under discussion was sequenced for a study of cytomegalovirus exposure and HLA in healthy donors. About the study: Out of approximately 400 genotyped donors, roughly 80% belonged to the Caucasian-associated ancestry cluster.

PCR was performed using 60 Vbeta and 13 Jbeta primers. Here immunoSEQ multiplex PCR was the method, and the copy in TCRdb shows in-frame clones only, minus some. The repertoire holds more than 95,000 clones, with about three quarters as singletons. As to this clone: Its antigen is unknown.

Each of the donors was a healthy bone marrow donor. Study-level points and caveats: The presence/absence work took it that sequencing depth was about the same across donors. A later analysis reportedly identified an Asian-associated ancestry cluster as carrying fewer N-insertions than the 666-donor mean.

The CDR3 totals 15 residues. V trimming: 5 bases; J trimming: 3 bases; junction bases outside the gene matches: 6. CDR1 and CDR2 from the germline V gene are SGHVS and FQNEAQ. The source material was PBMCs. The TCR comes from a woman younger than 35 in good health and CMV-seropositive. J is TRBJ2-7 and V is TRBV7-8; 11 positions match TRBD1. The CDR3 DNA sequence: TGTGCCAGCAGCCCCCCGGGACAGGGGGTCTACGAGCAGTACTTC. This sequence encodes CASSPPGQGVYEQYF.